The clone carrying this TCR beta chain has at least ten counts. The antigen is undetermined. Next came a second PCR, run for roughly 6 to 11 cycles, which used a sample-barcoded 5' primer along with a J-beta primer mix. TCRdb itself ran the 5' RACE reads through MiXCR, one entry per CDR3 protein. The table shows fewer than 1.5 million distinct CDR3 sequences, with around two fifths occurring only once. The CDR3 sequence is 12 residues long. These data belong to a study of blood T cells in healthy people across ages. Study as a whole: The template switching approach captured approximately one barcoded beta molecule for every two T cells.

The study recruited healthy Caucasian donors from Russia who were aged about 6 to 95. Study-wide points: TCR beta diversity was tightly associated with the proportion of naive T cells. Unsorted PBMC material precluded a definitive naive versus antigen-experienced comparison.

The source is a woman under 30 in good health. Sequenced material: blood. The chain employs TRBV12-1 and TRBJ2-7. TRBV12-1 is shown as a pseudogene. The CDR3, as DNA: TGTGCCAGCAGCTTTGATACCTACGAGCAGTACTTC. Protein sequence: CASSFDTYEQYF.